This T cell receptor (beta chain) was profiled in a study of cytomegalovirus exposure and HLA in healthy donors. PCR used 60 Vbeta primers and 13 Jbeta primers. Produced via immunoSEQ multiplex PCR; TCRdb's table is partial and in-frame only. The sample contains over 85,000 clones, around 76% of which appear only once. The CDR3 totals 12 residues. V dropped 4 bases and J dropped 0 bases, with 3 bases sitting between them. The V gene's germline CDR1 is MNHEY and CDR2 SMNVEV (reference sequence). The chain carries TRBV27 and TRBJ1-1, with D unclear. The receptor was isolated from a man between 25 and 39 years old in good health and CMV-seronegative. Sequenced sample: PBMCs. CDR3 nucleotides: TGTGCCAGCAGTTCTGTGAACACTGAAGCTTTCTTT. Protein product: CASSSVNTEAFF.